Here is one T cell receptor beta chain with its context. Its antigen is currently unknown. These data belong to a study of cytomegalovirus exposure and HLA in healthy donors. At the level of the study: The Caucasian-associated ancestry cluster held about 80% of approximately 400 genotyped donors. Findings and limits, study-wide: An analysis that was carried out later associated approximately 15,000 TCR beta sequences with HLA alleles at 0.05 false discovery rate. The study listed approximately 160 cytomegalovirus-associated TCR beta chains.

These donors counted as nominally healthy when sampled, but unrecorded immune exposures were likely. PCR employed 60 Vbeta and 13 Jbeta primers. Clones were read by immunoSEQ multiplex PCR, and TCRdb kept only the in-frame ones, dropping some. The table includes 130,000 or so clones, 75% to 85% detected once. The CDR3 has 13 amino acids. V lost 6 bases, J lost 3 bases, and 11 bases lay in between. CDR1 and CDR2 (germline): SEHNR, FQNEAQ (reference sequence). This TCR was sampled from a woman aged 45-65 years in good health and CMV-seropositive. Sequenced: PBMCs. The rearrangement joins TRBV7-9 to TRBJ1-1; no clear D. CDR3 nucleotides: TGTGCCAGCAGTCTGGGTAGCGACACTGAAGCTTTCTTT. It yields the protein CASSLGSDTEAFF.